What follows are 11 T cell receptor beta chains derived from one specimen sequenced in a study of graft-versus-host responses after intestinal transplantation. Their cognate antigens are unknown. The table came from immunoSEQ multiplex PCR; TCRdb's copy has only in-frame clones and leaves some out. This sample has over 55,000 clones, with around 90% found just once. The sample consisted of unstimulated CD8+ T cells sorted from spleen or lymph node cells, taken before intestinal transplant. These receptors were taken from a human donor who received an intestinal transplant.

The chain combines TRBV5-1 with TRBJ2-1; a possible D gene is TRBD2 (7 bases). The germline V and J ends were trimmed by 2 bases and 3 bases, with 12 bases remaining between them. Germline CDR1 and CDR2: SGHRS and YFSETQ. The CDR3 runs to 15 residues. In DNA, the CDR3 is TGCGCCAGCAGCTTACGGGGGGCTATCTACAATGAGCAGTTCTTC. This translates into CASSLRGAIYNEQFF.

The chain combines TRBV7-3 with TRBJ2-2; 9 bases fit TRBD1. There are 16 residues in the CDR3. J lost 4 bases, V lost 5 bases, and 8 bases had no gene match. Germline V lookup: CDR1 SGHTA, CDR2 FQGTGA. The CDR3 protein is CASSLIGTGTTGELFF. The DNA of the CDR3 is TGTGCCAGCAGCCTCATAGGGACAGGGACCACCGGGGAGCTGTTTTTT. The complete variable domain, with remaining parts taken from reference TRBV7-3 and TRBJ2-2, reads GAGVSQTPSNKVTEKGKYVELRCDPISGHTALYWYRQSLGQGPEFLIYFQGTGAADDSGLPNDRFFAVRPEGSVSTLKIQRTERGDSAVYLCASSLIGTGTTGELFFGEGSRLTVL.

The rearrangement joins TRBV2 to TRBJ2-3; a weak D match, TRBD2 (6 bases). The CDR3 extends over 17 amino acids. V lost 6 bases and J lost 3, with 22 bases in between. Germline V gene sequence: CDR1 SNHLY, CDR2 FYNNEI. In DNA form, the CDR3 reads TGTGCCAGCAGCGTATCCAGGGTGACCCTAGCGACAGATACGCAGTATTTT. Protein product: CASSVSRVTLATDTQYF.

This chain connects TRBV6-1 to TRBJ2-1; 11 bases match TRBD2. CDR1 MNHNS and CDR2 SASEGT come from the germline V gene. J gave up 15 bases and V 1 base, and 11 bases lay outside the gene matches. The CDR3 covers 15 residues. CDR3 residues: CASSEVLAGGNHRFF. DNA for the CDR3: TGTGCCAGCAGTGAAGTGCTAGCGGGGGGTAATCATAGGTTCTTC.

The V gene is TRBV19, the J gene TRBJ1-3; D remains ambiguous. V was pared by 5 bases and J by 8 bases, with 13 bases between. Germline V gives CDR1 LNHDA, CDR2 SQIVND (reference sequence). The CDR3 is 13 residues long. CDR3 in DNA: TGTGCCAGTAGTGGCGCCAGCGGGGACACCATATATTTT. Amino acid sequence: CASSGASGDTIYF. Drawing the rest from reference TRBV19 and TRBJ1-3, the complete variable domain is DGGITQSPKYLFRKEGQNVTLSCEQNLNHDAMYWYRQDPGQGLRLIYYSQIVNDFQKGDIAEGYSVSREKKESFPLTVTSAQKNPTAFYLCASSGASGDTIYFGEGSWLTVV.

This chain connects TRBV2 to TRBJ2-7, with TRBD1 matching over 7 bases. From germline, CDR1 is SNHLY and CDR2 FYNNEI. This CDR3 contains 12 residues. J lost 11 bases, V lost 6 bases, and 10 bases had no gene match. The CDR3 spells CASRGTAPWEYF. The DNA of the CDR3 is TGTGCCAGCAGGGGGACAGCCCCCTGGGAGTACTTC. The variable domain in full, completed from reference TRBV2 and TRBJ2-7, reads EPEVTQTPSHQVTQMGQEVILRCVPISNHLYFYWYRQILGQKVEFLVSFYNNEISEKSEIFDDQFSVERPDGSNFTLKIRSTKLEDSAMYFCASRGTAPWEYFGPGTRLTVT.

The chain uses TRBV7-8 and TRBJ2-7; TRBD1 agrees at 7 bases. The length of the CDR3 is 16 residues. V shed 4 bases, J shed 2 bases, and the junction held 11 bases outside the gene matches. Germline values: CDR1 SGHVS, CDR2 FQNEAQ. The CDR3 reads CASSSYPTGATYEQYF. The DNA for the CDR3 is TGTGCCAGCAGCTCCTACCCCACAGGGGCAACCTACGAGCAGTACTTC.

The chain joins TRBV27 to TRBJ1-3; D unresolved. The V and J ends lost 6 bases and 4 bases respectively, with 16 bases between them. The germline gives CDR1 MNHEY, CDR2 SMNVEV (reference sequence). The CDR3 is 15 residues long. CDR3 residues: CASSPYSGRGNTIYF. In DNA, the CDR3 is TGTGCCAGCAGCCCCTATTCCGGTCGGGGAAACACCATATATTTT.

J is TRBJ2-7 and V is TRBV5-6, with 8 bases identical to TRBD1. The CDR3 is 15 residues long. Germline-derived CDR1 and CDR2 are SGHDT and YYEEEE. The junction had 8 bases not matched to a gene; V was cut back by 4 bases and J by 2 bases. This chain's CDR3 is CASSGGDRGAYEQYF. For the CDR3, the DNA is TGTGCCAGCAGCGGAGGAGACAGGGGCGCCTACGAGCAGTACTTC.

The rearrangement joins TRBV4-1 to TRBJ2-7; 9 bases line up with TRBD2. Looked up from germline, CDR1 is MGHRA and CDR2 is YSYEKL. V lost 0 bases and J lost 6; bases outside the gene matches: 9. The CDR3 totals 16 residues. The CDR3 reads CASSQDGGLALSEQYF. CDR3 DNA sequence: TGCGCCAGCAGCCAAGATGGGGGACTAGCCCTCTCCGAGCAGTACTTC.

The V and J genes are TRBV9 and TRBJ2-1; the D is unclear. Trimming took 4 bases from V and 6 from J, leaving 8 bases between them. Germline V gene data show CDR1 as SGDLS and CDR2 as YYNGEE. The CDR3 totals 12 residues. The DNA of the CDR3 is TGTGCCAGCAGCCCCAGTCCCAATGAGCAGTTCTTC. Its translation is CASSPSPNEQFF.